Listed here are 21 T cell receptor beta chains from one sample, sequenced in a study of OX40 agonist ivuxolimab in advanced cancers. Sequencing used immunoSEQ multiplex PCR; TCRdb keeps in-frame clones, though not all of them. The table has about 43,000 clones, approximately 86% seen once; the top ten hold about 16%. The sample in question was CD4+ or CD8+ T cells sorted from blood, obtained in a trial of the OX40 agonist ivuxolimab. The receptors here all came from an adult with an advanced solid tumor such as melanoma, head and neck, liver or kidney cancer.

CDR3 loop: CASSKAAGGGGTDTQYF. DNA for the CDR3: TGTGCCAGCAGCAAAGCGGCAGGGGGGGGTGGCACAGATACGCAGTATTTT. This sequence joins TRBV21-1 and TRBJ2-3. TRBV21-1 is a pseudogene locus. The CDR3 spans 17 residues.

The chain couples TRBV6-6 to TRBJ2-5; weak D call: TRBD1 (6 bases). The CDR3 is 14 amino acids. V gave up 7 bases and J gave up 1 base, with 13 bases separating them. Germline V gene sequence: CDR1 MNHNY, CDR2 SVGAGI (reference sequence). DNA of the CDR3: TGTGCCAGCAAGTATCAGGGGCCCCAAGAGACCCAGTACTTC. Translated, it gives CASKYQGPQETQYF.

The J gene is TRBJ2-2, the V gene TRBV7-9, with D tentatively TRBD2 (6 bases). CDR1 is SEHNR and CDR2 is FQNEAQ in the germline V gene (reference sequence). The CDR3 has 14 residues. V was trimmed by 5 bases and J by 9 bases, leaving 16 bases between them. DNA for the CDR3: TGTGCCAGCAGCACTGGTACGCGCGGGAGGGAGCTGTTTTTT. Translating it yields CASSTGTRGRELFF.

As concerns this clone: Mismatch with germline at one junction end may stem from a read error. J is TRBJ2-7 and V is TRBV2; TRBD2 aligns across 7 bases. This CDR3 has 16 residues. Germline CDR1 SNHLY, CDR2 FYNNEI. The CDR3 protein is CASSGDLTAGVYERYF. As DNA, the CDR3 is TGTGCCAGCAGTGGTGACCTAACGGCGGGAGTCTACGAGCGGTACTTC.

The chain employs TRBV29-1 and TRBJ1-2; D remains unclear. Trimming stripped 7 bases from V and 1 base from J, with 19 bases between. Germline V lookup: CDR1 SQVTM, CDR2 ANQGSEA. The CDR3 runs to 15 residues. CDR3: CSALWTRNDNYGYTF. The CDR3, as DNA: TGCAGCGCCCTGTGGACCAGGAACGATAACTATGGCTACACCTTC.

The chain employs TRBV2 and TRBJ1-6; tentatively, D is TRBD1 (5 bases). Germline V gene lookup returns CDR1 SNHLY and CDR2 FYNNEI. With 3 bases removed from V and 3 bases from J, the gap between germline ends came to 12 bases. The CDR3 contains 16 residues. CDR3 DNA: TGTGCCAGCAGTGACGCAGGGACCCACTATAATTCACCCCTCCACTTT. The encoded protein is CASSDAGTHYNSPLHF.

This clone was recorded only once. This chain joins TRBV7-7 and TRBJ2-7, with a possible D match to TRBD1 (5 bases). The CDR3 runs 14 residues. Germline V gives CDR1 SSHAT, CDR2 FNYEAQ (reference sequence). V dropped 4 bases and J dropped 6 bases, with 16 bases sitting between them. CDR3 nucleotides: TGTGCCAGCAGCTGCTCCGTAAGGGGTGGCGAGCAGTACGTC. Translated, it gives CASSCSVRGGEQYV.

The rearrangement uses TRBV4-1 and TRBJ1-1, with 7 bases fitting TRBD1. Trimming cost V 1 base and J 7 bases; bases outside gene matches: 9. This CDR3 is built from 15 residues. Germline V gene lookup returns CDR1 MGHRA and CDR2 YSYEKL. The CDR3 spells CASSQVPGGSNEAFF. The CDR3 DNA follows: TGCGCCAGCAGCCAAGTCCCAGGGGGTAGCAATGAAGCTTTCTTT.

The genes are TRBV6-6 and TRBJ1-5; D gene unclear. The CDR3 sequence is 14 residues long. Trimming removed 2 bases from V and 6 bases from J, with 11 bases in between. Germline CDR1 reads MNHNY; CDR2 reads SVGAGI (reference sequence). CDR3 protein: CASSYTAESQPQHF. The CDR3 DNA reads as TGTGCCAGCAGTTACACTGCGGAAAGTCAGCCCCAGCATTTT.

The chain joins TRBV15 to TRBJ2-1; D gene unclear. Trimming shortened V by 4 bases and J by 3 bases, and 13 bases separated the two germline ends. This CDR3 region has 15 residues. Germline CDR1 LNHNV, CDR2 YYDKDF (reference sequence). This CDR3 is CATSKGLMGYNEQFF. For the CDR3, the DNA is TGTGCCACCAGCAAAGGGCTAATGGGCTACAATGAGCAGTTCTTC.

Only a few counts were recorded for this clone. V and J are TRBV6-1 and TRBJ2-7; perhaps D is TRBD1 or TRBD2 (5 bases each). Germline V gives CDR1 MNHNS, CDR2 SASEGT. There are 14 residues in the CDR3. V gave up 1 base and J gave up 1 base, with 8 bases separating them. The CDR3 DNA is TGTGCCAGCAGTGAAGTGGGACCATCCTACGAGCAGTACGTC. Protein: CASSEVGPSYEQYV.

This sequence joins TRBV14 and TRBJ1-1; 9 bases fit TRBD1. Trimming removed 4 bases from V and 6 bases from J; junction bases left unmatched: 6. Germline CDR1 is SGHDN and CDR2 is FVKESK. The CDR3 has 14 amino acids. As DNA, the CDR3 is TGTGCCAGCAGCCTTGGGACAGGGTGGCCTGAAGCTTTCTTT. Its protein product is CASSLGTGWPEAFF.

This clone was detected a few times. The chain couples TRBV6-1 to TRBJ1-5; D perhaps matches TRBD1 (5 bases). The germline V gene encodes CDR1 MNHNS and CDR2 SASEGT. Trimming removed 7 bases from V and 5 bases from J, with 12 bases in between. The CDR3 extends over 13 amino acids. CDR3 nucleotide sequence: TGTGCCAGCACCGACGTAGGGGATCAGCCCCAGCATTTT. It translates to CASTDVGDQPQHF.

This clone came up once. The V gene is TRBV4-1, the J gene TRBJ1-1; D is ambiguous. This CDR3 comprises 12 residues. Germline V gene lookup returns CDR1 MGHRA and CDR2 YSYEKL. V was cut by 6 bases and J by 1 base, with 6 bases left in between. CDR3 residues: CASRFQNTEAFF. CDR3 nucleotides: TGCGCCAGCAGGTTTCAGAACACTGAAGCTTTCTTT.

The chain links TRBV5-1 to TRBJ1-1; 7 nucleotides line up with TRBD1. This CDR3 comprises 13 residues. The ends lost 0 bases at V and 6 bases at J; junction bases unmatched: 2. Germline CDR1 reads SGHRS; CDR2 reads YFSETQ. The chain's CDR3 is CASSLGTGAEAFF. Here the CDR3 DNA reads TGCGCCAGCAGCTTGGGGACAGGCGCTGAAGCTTTCTTT.

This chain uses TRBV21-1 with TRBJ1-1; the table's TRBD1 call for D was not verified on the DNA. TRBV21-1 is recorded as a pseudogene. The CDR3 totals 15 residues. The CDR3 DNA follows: TGTGCCAGCTCGGACAGGGATCTTCGGAGAACTGAAGCTTTCTTT. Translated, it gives CASSDRDLRRTEAFF.

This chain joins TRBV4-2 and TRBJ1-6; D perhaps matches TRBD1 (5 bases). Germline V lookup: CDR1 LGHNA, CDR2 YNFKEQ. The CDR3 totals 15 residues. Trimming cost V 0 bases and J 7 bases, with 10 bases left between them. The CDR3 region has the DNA TGTGCCAGCAGCCAAGAATTAGGGGCGAATTCACCCCTCCACTTT. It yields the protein CASSQELGANSPLHF.

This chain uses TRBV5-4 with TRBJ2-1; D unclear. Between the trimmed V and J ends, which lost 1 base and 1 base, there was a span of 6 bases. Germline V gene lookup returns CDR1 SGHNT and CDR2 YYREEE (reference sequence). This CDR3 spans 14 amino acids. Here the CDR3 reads CASSLKQSYNEQFF. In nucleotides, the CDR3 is TGTGCCAGCAGCTTGAAACAGTCCTACAATGAGCAGTTCTTC.

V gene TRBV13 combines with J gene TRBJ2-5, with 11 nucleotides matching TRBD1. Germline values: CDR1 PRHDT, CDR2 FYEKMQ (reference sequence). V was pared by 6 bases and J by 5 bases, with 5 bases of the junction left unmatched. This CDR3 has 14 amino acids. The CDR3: CASSYGQGAETQYF. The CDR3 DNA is TGTGCCAGCAGTTACGGACAGGGGGCGGAGACCCAGTACTTC.

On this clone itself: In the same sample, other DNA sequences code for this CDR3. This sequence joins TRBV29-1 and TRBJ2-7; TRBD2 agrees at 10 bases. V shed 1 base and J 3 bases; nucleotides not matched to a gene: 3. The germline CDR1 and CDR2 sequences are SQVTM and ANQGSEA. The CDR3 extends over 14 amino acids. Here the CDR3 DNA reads TGCAGCGTTGAAGTAGCGGGAGGAAGCTACGAGCAGTACTTC. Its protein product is CSVEVAGGSYEQYF.

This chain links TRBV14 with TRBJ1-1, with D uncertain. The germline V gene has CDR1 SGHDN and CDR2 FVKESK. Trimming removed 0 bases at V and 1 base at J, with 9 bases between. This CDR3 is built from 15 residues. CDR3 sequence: CASSQEWQPNTEAFF. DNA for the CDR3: TGTGCCAGCAGCCAAGAATGGCAGCCGAACACTGAAGCTTTCTTT.